These T cell receptor beta chains were read from a single sample in a study of metastatic and nonmetastatic thyroid tumors. Through MiXCR, TCRdb re-clonotyped the PCR reads. The sample lists over 12,000 clones, roughly a quarter occurring once. The sequencing input was tumor tissue. These TCRs come from a female donor with papillary thyroid cancer or a benign thyroid nodule (not recorded which). Some clones in this sample may be carry-over from other donors' samples. The CDR3 runs from the conserved cysteine through the conserved F or W. Only part of the rows carry a size: once, few, many, or a class if the clone is expanded.

clone size: medium-sized; J gene: TRBJ1-2; V gene: TRBV2; CDR3 protein: CASSDSRGGYGYTF
clone size: NA; J gene: TRBJ1-6; V gene: TRBV5-1; CDR3 protein: CVSIFVSGGGSPLHF
clone size: few; J gene: TRBJ1-6; V gene: TRBV19; CDR3 protein: CASSAGTGYNSPLHF
clone size: NA; J gene: TRBJ2-7; V gene: TRBV5-1; CDR3 protein: CASSLGLAGSPGWAEQYF
clone size: NA; J gene: TRBJ1-2; V gene: TRBV20-1; CDR3 protein: CSKNTGRGYTF
clone size: NA; J gene: TRBJ2-7; V gene: TRBV6-4; CDR3 protein: CASSGSWGPPRGEQYF
clone size: many; J gene: TRBJ2-3; V gene: TRBV6-5; CDR3 protein: CASSYLEDTQYF
clone size: many; J gene: TRBJ2-2; V gene: TRBV20-1; CDR3 protein: CSARRSGREAGELFF
clone size: many; J gene: TRBJ1-3; V gene: TRBV5-1; CDR3 protein: CASSPLPTQLSGNTIYF
clone size: many; J gene: TRBJ2-6; V gene: TRBV28; CDR3 protein: CASKERGAGANVLTF
clone size: once; J gene: TRBJ1-1; V gene: TRBV7-2; CDR3 protein: CASSLAARSNTEAFF
clone size: NA; J gene: TRBJ1-2; V gene: TRBV20-1; CDR3 protein: CSARDFQGANYGYTF
clone size: large; J gene: TRBJ2-7; V gene: TRBV28; CDR3 protein: CASRLSGTSGRVF
clone size: medium-sized; J gene: TRBJ2-1; V gene: TRBV28; CDR3 protein: CASRGTGAGYEQFF
clone size: medium-sized; J gene: TRBJ1-1; V gene: TRBV6-1; CDR3 protein: CASPSLGAIRTEAFF
clone size: many; J gene: TRBJ2-2; V gene: TRBV7-9; CDR3 protein: CASSRSGSTGELFF
clone size: NA; J gene: TRBJ1-6; V gene: TRBV4-2; CDR3 protein: CASSRTGTGYSPLHF
clone size: few; J gene: TRBJ2-2; V gene: TRBV6-4; CDR3 protein: CDSSDSGTSTGELFF
clone size: many; J gene: TRBJ2-1; V gene: TRBV7-2; CDR3 protein: CASSLGAGGPHEQFF
clone size: many; J gene: TRBJ2-3; V gene: TRBV6-5; CDR3 protein: CASSNSGTGTDTQYF
clone size: many; J gene: TRBJ2-2; V gene: TRBV7-2; CDR3 protein: CASSSGVNTGELFF
clone size: many; J gene: TRBJ2-2; V gene: TRBV4-1; CDR3 protein: CASRSGGGSNTGELFF
clone size: many; J gene: TRBJ2-5; V gene: TRBV20-1; CDR3 protein: CSASDSETQETQYF
clone size: many; J gene: TRBJ2-1; V gene: TRBV11-2; CDR3 protein: CASNLGPSGGQDEQFF
clone size: NA; J gene: TRBJ1-6; V gene: TRBV4-1; CDR3 protein: CASSQDRGGLRGNSPLHF
clone size: NA; J gene: TRBJ2-7; V gene: TRBV9; CDR3 protein: CASSPRGGSSSYEQYF
clone size: NA; J gene: TRBJ1-1; V gene: TRBV4-1; CDR3 protein: CASSLGLNTEAFF
clone size: NA; J gene: TRBJ1-6; V gene: TRBV27; CDR3 protein: CASLGAASPTLHF
clone size: NA; J gene: TRBJ2-2; V gene: TRBV6-2/TRBV6-3; CDR3 protein: CASSQLLGVGELFF
clone size: medium-sized; J gene: TRBJ1-6; V gene: TRBV27; CDR3 protein: CASSLPPVPGGSPLHF
clone size: NA; J gene: TRBJ1-2; V gene: TRBV18; CDR3 protein: CASSLAGEAYGYTF
clone size: few; J gene: TRBJ1-1; V gene: TRBV9; CDR3 protein: CASSVGVQSGTEAFF
clone size: NA; J gene: TRBJ2-7; V gene: TRBV10-2; CDR3 protein: CVTMPGGGHEQYF
clone size: many; J gene: TRBJ2-1; V gene: TRBV5-1; CDR3 protein: CASSPRQGYNEQFF
clone size: many; J gene: TRBJ2-1; V gene: TRBV7-8; CDR3 protein: CASSLGAGSYNEQFF
clone size: NA; J gene: TRBJ2-1; V gene: TRBV15; CDR3 protein: CATTRPGLTIHNEQFF